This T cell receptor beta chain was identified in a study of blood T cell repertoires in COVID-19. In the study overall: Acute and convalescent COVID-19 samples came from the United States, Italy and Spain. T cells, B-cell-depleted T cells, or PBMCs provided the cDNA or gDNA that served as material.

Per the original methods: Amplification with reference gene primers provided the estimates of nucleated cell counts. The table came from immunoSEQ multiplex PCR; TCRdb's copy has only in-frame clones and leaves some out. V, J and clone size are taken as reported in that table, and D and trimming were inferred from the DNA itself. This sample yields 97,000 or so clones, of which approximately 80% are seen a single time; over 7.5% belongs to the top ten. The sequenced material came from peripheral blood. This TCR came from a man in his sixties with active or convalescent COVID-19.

The CDR3 DNA is TGTGCCAGCAGCCGCTCTGGGACAGCAGGGTTGGAGCAGTACTTC. Its translation is CASSRSGTAGLEQYF. The rearrangement uses TRBV7-9 and TRBJ2-7; TRBD1 agrees at 7 bases. The V segment lost 5 bases and the J segment 7 bases; nucleotides outside the gene matches: 14. Germline assignment: CDR1 SEHNR and CDR2 FQNEAQ (reference sequence). The CDR3 has 15 amino acids. Together with reference TRBV7-9 and TRBJ2-7, the CDR3 gives the full variable domain: DTGVSQNPRHKITKRGQNVTFRCDPISEHNRLYWYRQTLGQGPEFLTYFQNEAQLEKSRLLSDRFSAERPKGSFSTLEIQRTEQGDSAMYLCASSRSGTAGLEQYFGPGTRLTVT.